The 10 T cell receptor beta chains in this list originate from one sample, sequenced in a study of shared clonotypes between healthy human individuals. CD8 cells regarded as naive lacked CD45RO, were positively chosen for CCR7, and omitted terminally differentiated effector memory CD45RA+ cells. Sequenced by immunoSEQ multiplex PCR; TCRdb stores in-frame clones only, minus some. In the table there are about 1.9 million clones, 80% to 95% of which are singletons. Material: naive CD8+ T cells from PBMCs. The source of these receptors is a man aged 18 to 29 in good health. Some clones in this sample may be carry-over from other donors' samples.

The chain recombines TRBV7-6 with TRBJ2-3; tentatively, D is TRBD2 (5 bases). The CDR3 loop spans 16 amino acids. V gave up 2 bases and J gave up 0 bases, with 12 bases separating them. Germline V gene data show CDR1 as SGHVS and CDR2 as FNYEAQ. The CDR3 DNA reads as TGTGCCAGCAGCTTATATGTGGGAGTAAGCACAGATACGCAGTATTTT. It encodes CASSLYVGVSTDTQYF.

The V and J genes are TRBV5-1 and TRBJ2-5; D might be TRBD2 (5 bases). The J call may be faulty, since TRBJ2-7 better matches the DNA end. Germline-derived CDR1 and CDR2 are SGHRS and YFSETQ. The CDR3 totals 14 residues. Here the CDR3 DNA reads TGCGCCAGCAGCTTGGGCGGGCCAACCTACGAGCAGTACTTC. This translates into CASSLGGPTYEQYF.

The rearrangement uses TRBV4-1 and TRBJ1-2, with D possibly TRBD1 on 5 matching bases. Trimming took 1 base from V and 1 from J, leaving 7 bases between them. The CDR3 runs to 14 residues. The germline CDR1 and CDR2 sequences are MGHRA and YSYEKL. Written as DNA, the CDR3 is TGCGCCAGCAGCCAAGTGGGGGTTAACTATGGCTACACCTTC. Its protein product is CASSQVGVNYGYTF.

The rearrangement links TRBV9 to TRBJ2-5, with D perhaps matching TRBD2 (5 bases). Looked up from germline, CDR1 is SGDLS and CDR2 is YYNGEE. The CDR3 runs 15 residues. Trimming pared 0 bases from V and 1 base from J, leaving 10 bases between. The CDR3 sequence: CASSVEGAIQETQYF. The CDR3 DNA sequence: TGTGCCAGCAGCGTAGAGGGAGCGATCCAAGAGACCCAGTACTTC.

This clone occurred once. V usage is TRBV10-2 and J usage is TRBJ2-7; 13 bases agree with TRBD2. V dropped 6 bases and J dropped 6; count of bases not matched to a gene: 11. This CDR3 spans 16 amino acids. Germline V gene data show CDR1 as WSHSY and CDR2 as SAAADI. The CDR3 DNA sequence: TGCGCCAGCAGAGGGACTAGCGGGGAGAGGGCTTTCGAGCAGTACTTC. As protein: CASRGTSGERAFEQYF.

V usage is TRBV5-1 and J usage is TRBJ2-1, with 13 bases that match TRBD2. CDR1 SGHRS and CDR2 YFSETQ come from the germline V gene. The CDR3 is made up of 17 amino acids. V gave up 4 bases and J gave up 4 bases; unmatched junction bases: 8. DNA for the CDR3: TGCGCCAGCAGCGCCGGACTAGCGGGAGCGCGATACAATGAGCAGTTCTTC. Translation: CASSAGLAGARYNEQFF.

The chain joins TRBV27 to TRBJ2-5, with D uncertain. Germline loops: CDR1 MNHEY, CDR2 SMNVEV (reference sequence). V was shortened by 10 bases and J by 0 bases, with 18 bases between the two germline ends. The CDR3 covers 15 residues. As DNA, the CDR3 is TGTGCCACCTCAGTTCGCCTTTCGTACCAAGAGACCCAGTACTTC. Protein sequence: CATSVRLSYQETQYF.

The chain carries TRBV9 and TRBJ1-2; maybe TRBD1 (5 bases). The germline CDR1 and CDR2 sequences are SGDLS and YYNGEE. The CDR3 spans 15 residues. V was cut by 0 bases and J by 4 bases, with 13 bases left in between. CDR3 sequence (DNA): TGTGCCAGCAGCGTAGGTCAAGGGACGGTCTATGGCTACACCTTC. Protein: CASSVGQGTVYGYTF.

CDR3 region: CASSLYGQGAGELFF. CDR3 coding DNA: TGTGCCAGCAGCTTATATGGTCAGGGCGCCGGGGAGCTGTTTTTT. V is TRBV7-8 and J is TRBJ2-2; a weak D match, TRBD1 (5 bases). The V gene lost 2 bases and the J gene lost 6 bases, with 13 bases spanning the gap. CDR3 length: 15 residues. Looked up from germline, CDR1 is SGHVS and CDR2 is FQNEAQ. Filled out from reference TRBV7-8 and TRBJ2-2, the complete variable domain reads GAGVSQSPRYKVAKRGQDVALRCDPISGHVSLFWYQQALGQGPEFLTYFQNEAQLDKSGLPSDRFFAERPEGSVSTLKIQRTQQEDSAVYLCASSLYGQGAGELFFGEGSRLTVL.

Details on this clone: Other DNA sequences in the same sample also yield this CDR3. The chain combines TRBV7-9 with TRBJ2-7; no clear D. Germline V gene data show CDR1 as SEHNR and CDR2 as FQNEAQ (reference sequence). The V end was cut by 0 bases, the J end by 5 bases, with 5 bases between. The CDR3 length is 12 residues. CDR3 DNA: TGTGCCAGCAGCTTAGCAATCCACGAGCAGTACTTC. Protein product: CASSLAIHEQYF.